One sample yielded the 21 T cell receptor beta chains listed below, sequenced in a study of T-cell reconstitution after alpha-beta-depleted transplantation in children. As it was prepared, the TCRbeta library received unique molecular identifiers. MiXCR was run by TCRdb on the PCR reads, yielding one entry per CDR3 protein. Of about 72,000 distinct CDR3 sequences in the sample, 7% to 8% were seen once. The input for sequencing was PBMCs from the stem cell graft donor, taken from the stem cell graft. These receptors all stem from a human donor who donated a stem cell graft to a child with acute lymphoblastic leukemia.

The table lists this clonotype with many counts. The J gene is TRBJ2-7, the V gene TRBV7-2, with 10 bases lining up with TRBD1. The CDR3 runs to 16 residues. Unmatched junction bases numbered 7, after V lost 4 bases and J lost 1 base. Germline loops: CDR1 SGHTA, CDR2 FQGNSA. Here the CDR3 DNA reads TGTGCCAGCAGCTCGTACGGGACAGGGGTATCCTACGAGCAGTACTTC. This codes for CASSSYGTGVSYEQYF.

The CDR3 sequence is CSVAGQGFVTGANVLTF. DNA for the CDR3: TGCAGCGTTGCGGGACAGGGTTTCGTCACTGGGGCCAACGTCCTGACTTTC. The chain links TRBV29-1 to TRBJ2-6; 9 nucleotides line up with TRBD1. The CDR3 consists of 17 residues. With V trimmed by 4 bases and J by 2 bases, 9 bases remained unmatched. Germline V lookup: CDR1 SQVTM, CDR2 ANQGSEA.

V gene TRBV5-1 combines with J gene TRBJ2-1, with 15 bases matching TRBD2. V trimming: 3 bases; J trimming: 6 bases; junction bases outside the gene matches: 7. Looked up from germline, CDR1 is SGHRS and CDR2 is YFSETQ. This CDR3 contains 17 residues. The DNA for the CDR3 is TGCGCCAGCAGCTCGTCCGGGGGACTAGCGGGAGGCAATGAGCAGTTCTTC. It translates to CASSSSGGLAGGNEQFF.

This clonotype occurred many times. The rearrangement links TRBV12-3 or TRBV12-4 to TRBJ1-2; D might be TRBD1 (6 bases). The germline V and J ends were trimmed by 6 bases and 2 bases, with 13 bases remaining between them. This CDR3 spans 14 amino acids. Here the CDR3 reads CASRPGGRNYGYTF. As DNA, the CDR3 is TGTGCCAGCAGGCCGGGGGGCAGGAACTATGGCTACACCTTC.

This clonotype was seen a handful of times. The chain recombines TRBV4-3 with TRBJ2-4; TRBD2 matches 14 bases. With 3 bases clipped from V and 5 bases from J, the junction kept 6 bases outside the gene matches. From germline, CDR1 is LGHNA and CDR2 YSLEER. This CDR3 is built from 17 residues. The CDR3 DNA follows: TGCGCCAGCAGCCACGGGACTAGCGGGGGAGGCCAAAACATTCAGTACTTC. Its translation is CASSHGTSGGGQNIQYF.

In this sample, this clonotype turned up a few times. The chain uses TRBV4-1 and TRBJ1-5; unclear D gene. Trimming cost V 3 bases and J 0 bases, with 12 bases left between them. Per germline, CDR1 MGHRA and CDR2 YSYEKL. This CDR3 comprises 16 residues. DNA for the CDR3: TGCGCCAGCAGCCATGCGGACCCTCATAGCAATCAGCCCCAGCATTTT. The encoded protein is CASSHADPHSNQPQHF.

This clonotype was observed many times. CDR3: CSASKPRGADGYTF. The DNA of the CDR3 is TGCAGTGCTAGTAAGCCACGGGGGGCGGATGGCTACACCTTC. The V and J genes are TRBV20-1 and TRBJ1-2; D may be TRBD1 (6 bases). The CDR3 is 14 residues long. CDR1 and CDR2 (germline): DFQATT, SNEGSKA (reference sequence). V lost 3 bases to trimming and J lost 6 bases, with 17 bases between them.

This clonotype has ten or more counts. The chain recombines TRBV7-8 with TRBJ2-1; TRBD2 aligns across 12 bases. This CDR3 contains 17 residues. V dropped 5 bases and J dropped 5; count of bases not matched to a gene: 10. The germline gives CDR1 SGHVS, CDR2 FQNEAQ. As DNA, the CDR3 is TGTGCCAGCAGCCATAGTAGGCGACTAGCGGGGGACAATGAGCAGTTCTTC. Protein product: CASSHSRRLAGDNEQFF.

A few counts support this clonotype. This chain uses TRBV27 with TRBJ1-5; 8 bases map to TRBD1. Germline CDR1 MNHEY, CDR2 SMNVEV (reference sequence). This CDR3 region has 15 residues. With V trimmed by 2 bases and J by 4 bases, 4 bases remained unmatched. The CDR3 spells CASSLGGQVNQPQHF. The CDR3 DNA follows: TGTGCCAGCAGTTTAGGGGGACAGGTTAATCAGCCCCAGCATTTT.

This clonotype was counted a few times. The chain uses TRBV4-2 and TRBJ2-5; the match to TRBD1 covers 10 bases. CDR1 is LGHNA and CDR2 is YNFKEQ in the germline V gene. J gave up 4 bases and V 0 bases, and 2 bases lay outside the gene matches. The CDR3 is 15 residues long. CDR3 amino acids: CASSQETGGRETQYF. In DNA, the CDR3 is TGTGCCAGCAGCCAAGAGACAGGGGGCAGAGAGACCCAGTACTTC.

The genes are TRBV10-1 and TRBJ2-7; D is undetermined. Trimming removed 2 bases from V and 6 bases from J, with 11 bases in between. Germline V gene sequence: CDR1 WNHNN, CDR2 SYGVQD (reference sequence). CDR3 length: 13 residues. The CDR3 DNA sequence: TGCGCCAGCAGTGAGCGCCCATCAGGCGAGCAGTACTTC. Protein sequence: CASSERPSGEQYF.

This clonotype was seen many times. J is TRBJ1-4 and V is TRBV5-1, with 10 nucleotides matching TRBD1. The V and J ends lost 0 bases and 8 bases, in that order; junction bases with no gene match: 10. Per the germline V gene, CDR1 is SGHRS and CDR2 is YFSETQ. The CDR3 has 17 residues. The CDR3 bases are TGCGCCAGCAGCTTGGGGGACAGGGGCCCTTCAGAAGAAAAACTGTTTTTT. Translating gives CASSLGDRGPSEEKLFF.

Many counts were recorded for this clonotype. The DNA of the CDR3 is TGTGCCAGCGTGTTCAACTTTAAGGGGTATGGCTACACCTTC. It codes for CASVFNFKGYGYTF. The rearrangement uses TRBV6-1 and TRBJ1-2, with D perhaps TRBD1 (5 bases). Trimming cost V 8 bases and J 5 bases, with 18 bases left between them. The CDR3 contains 14 residues. Germline CDR1 is MNHNS and CDR2 is SASEGT.

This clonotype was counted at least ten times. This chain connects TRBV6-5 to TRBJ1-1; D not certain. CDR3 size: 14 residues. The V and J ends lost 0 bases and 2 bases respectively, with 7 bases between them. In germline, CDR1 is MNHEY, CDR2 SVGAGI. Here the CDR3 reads CASSYSRKNTEAFF. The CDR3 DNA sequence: TGTGCCAGCAGTTACTCTCGCAAAAACACTGAAGCTTTCTTT.

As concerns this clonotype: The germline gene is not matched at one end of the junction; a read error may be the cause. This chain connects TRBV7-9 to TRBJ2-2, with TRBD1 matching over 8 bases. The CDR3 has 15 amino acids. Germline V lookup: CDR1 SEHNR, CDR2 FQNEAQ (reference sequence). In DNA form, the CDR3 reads TGTGCCAGCAGCTGGAGGACAGGGAACATCGGGGAGCTGCTTTTT. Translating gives CASSWRTGNIGELLF.

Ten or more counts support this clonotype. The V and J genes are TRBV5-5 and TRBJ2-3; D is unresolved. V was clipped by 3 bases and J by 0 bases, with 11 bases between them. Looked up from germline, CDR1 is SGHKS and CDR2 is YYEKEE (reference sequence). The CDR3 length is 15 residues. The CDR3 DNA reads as TGTGCCAGCAGCTCTCTTCTCGCTAGCACAGATACGCAGTATTTT. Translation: CASSSLLASTDTQYF.

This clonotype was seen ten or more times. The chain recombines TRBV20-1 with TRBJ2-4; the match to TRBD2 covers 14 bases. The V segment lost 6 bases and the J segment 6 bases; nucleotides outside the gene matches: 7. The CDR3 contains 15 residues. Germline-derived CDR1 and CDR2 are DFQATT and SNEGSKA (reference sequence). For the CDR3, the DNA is TGCAGTGCACCGACGACTAGCGGGGGGGGAAACATTCAGTACTTC. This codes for CSAPTTSGGGNIQYF.

This CDR3 is CASSIGSDNTEAFF. Written as DNA, the CDR3 is TGTGCCAGTAGTATCGGGTCAGATAACACTGAAGCTTTCTTT. The chain joins TRBV19 to TRBJ1-1; D not resolved. This CDR3 is 14 amino acids long. Trimming shortened V by 3 bases and J by 2 bases, and 10 bases separated the two germline ends. The germline gives CDR1 LNHDA, CDR2 SQIVND (reference sequence).

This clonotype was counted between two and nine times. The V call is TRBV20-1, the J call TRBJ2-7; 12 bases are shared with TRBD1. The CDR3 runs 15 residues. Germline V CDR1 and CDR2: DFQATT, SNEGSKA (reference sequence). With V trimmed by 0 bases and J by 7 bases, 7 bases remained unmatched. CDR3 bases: TGCAGTGCTAGAGATCCTGGGACAGGGGGCGGAGAGCAGTACTTC. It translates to CSARDPGTGGGEQYF.

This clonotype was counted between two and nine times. CDR3 region: CASSFGGSGSYNEQFF. The DNA of the CDR3 is TGTGCCAGCAGTTTCGGGGGCTCCGGGTCCTACAATGAGCAGTTCTTC. The V call is TRBV6-5, the J call TRBJ2-1; perhaps D is TRBD1 or TRBD2 (6 bases each). The CDR3 is made up of 16 amino acids. V lost 4 bases to trimming and J lost 1 base, with 14 bases between them. Per the germline V gene, CDR1 is MNHEY and CDR2 is SVGAGI.

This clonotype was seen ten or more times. CDR3 in DNA: TGCAGTGCTAGAGGTAAACAGGAGCACGAGCAGTACTTC. This sequence encodes CSARGKQEHEQYF. The V gene is TRBV20-1, the J gene TRBJ2-7; a weak D match, TRBD1 (5 bases). Germline V CDR1 and CDR2: DFQATT, SNEGSKA (reference sequence). This CDR3 is 13 amino acids long. V lost 1 base, J lost 5 bases, and 12 bases lay in between.